This T cell receptor (beta chain) came from a study of T cell clones after liver transplantation. About the study: At least one year of complete immunosuppression withdrawal without enzymes over twice normal defined tolerance.

The germline V and J ends were trimmed by 7 bases and 9 bases, with 17 bases remaining between them. Germline lookup yields CDR1 MNHEY and CDR2 SVGAGI. There are 13 residues in the CDR3. Produced via immunoSEQ multiplex PCR; TCRdb's table is partial and in-frame only. Here the sample spans some 110,000 clones, roughly four fifths being singletons. The receptor comes from a human donor who received a liver transplant. This rearrangement joins TRBV6-5 to TRBJ2-3, with D possibly called TRBD1 or TRBD2 (6 bases each). The sample here was CD4+ T cells from blood, taken before liver transplant. The CDR3 DNA reads TGTGCCAGCACCCTCCTAGGGGGGCTCACGCAGTATTTT. Its translation: CASTLLGGLTQYF.